These 32 T cell receptor beta chains were all obtained from the same sample, sequenced in a study of neoadjuvant anti-PD-1 for oral cavity cancer. The protocol was immunoSEQ multiplex PCR, while the TCRdb copy is restricted to in-frame clones and leaves out a portion. Of 11,000 to 15,000 clones in the sample, around 75% are singletons; the top ten hold nearly 3%. The material sequenced was PBMCs, taken before nivolumab (anti-PD-1) treatment. The receptors were sampled from a person aged 35-80 years with oral cavity squamous cell carcinoma.

In its sample, this clone ranks as large (0.1 to 1%). V usage is TRBV9 and J usage is TRBJ1-3; tentatively, D is TRBD1 (6 bases). Germline CDR1 is SGDLS and CDR2 is YYNGEE. The CDR3 is 13 residues long. Between the trimmed V and J ends, which lost 0 bases and 5 bases, there was a span of 6 bases. CDR3 loop: CASSVGGRNTIYF. In nucleotides, the CDR3 is TGTGCCAGCAGCGTAGGGGGGCGAAACACCATATATTTT. Complete variable domain (other parts from reference TRBV9 and TRBJ1-3): DSGVTQTPKHLITATGQRVTLRCSPRSGDLSVYWYQQSLDQGLQFLIQYYNGEERAKGNILERFSAQQFPDLHSELNLSSLELGDSALYFCASSVGGRNTIYFGEGSWLTVV.

CDR3 loop: CASSSRGLGETQYF. CDR3 DNA: TGTGCCAGCAGCTCCAGGGGGCTGGGAGAGACCCAGTACTTC. The rearrangement links TRBV7-3 to TRBJ2-5; 8 positions match TRBD1. CDR3 length: 14 residues. Germline CDR1 and CDR2: SGHTA and FQGTGA. J lost 4 bases, V lost 4 bases, and 5 bases had no gene match.

V gene TRBV27 combines with J gene TRBJ2-3; TRBD2 is a possible D gene (5 bases). This CDR3 contains 18 residues. Deletions cut 3 bases from V and 7 bases from J, with 26 bases between. Per the germline V gene, CDR1 is MNHEY and CDR2 is SMNVEV (reference sequence). The CDR3 protein is CASSLKVGTRTGANTQYF. The CDR3 bases are TGTGCCAGCAGTTTGAAGGTGGGCACCCGGACTGGCGCCAATACGCAGTATTTT.

This chain uses TRBV5-4 with TRBJ2-2; no definite D call. The CDR3 consists of 15 residues. V was pared by 0 bases and J by 0 bases, with 6 bases between. CDR1 is SGHNT, CDR2 YYREEE, per germline (reference sequence). The CDR3: CASSLGGANTGELFF. The CDR3 bases are TGTGCCAGCAGCTTGGGAGGAGCGAACACCGGGGAGCTGTTTTTT.

The rearrangement links TRBV5-1 to TRBJ1-2; the D gene is possibly TRBD1 (5 bases). CDR1 SGHRS and CDR2 YFSETQ come from the germline V gene. The CDR3 sequence is 15 residues long. V lost 1 base and J 3 bases, leaving 13 bases between the germline ends. CDR3 coding DNA: TGCGCCAGCAGCTTGTTCGGGGGGACGGACTATGGCTACACCTTC. This gives the protein CASSLFGGTDYGYTF.

The genes are TRBV7-9 and TRBJ2-3; D assignment may be TRBD1 or TRBD2 (5 bases each). The CDR3 has 16 residues. The germline V gene has CDR1 SEHNR and CDR2 FQNEAQ (reference sequence). The ends were cut back, 11 bases at V and 0 bases at J, with 21 bases in the middle. CDR3: CAGSEGRVASTDTQYF. CDR3 nucleotides: TGTGCCGGATCCGAGGGGCGAGTGGCTAGCACAGATACGCAGTATTTT. The variable domain in full, completed from reference TRBV7-9 and TRBJ2-3, reads DTGVSQNPRHKITKRGQNVTFRCDPISEHNRLYWYRQTLGQGPEFLTYFQNEAQLEKSRLLSDRFSAERPKGSFSTLEIQRTEQGDSAMYLCAGSEGRVASTDTQYFGPGTRLTVL.

V gene TRBV11-3 combines with J gene TRBJ2-7; 12 positions agree with TRBD1. Germline CDR1 SGHNT, CDR2 YENEEA. The V segment lost 4 bases and the J segment 7 bases; nucleotides outside the gene matches: 5. The CDR3 length is 14 residues. This chain's CDR3 is CASSSGQGAREQYF. Here the CDR3 DNA reads TGTGCCAGCAGCTCGGGACAGGGGGCGAGGGAGCAGTACTTC.

This clone has a handful of counts. The rearrangement links TRBV6-6 to TRBJ2-7, with no clear D. This CDR3 contains 12 residues. Germline assignment: CDR1 MNHNY and CDR2 SVGAGI (reference sequence). V was clipped by 2 bases and J by 7 bases, with 9 bases between them. CDR3 DNA sequence: TGTGCCAGCAGTTACCGCCCCGAGGAGCAGTACTTC. This gives the protein CASSYRPEEQYF.

The genes are TRBV9 and TRBJ2-5; D assignment may be TRBD1 or TRBD2 (6 bases each). Deletions cut 4 bases from V and 4 bases from J, with 17 bases between. This CDR3 contains 15 residues. CDR1 SGDLS and CDR2 YYNGEE come from the germline V gene. CDR3 DNA sequence: TGTGCCAGCAGCCCCCGGGGGCATCGGGGAGAGACCCAGTACTTC. Encoded protein: CASSPRGHRGETQYF.

This chain uses TRBV9 with TRBJ2-1; D is unresolved. V was pared by 3 bases and J by 5 bases, with 18 bases between. Germline CDR1 reads SGDLS; CDR2 reads YYNGEE. The CDR3 is 16 residues long. CDR3 nucleotides: TGTGCCAGCAGCGACGAAGAATTAGCAACCCACAATGAGCAGTTCTTC. It codes for CASSDEELATHNEQFF.

The chain joins TRBV12-5 to TRBJ1-5; maybe TRBD1 (5 bases). From germline, CDR1 is LGHNT and CDR2 FRNRAP. The V end was cut by 3 bases, the J end by 1 base, with 19 bases between. CDR3 length equals 18 residues. The DNA of the CDR3 is TGTGCTAGTGGTTTACCAGGGTGGGAAGGTTGGAGCAATCAGCCCCAGCATTTT. Translated: CASGLPGWEGWSNQPQHF. The variable domain in full, with the rest retrieved from reference TRBV12-5 and TRBJ1-5, is DARVTQTPRHKVTEMGQEVTMRCQPILGHNTVFWYRQTMMQGLELLAYFRNRAPLDDSGMPKDRFSAEMPDATLATLKIQPSEPRDSAVYFCASGLPGWEGWSNQPQHFGDGTRLSIL.

V gene TRBV4-1 combines with J gene TRBJ1-1; D not certain. This CDR3 is built from 14 residues. From germline, CDR1 is MGHRA and CDR2 YSYEKL. Trimming pared 0 bases from V and 8 bases from J, leaving 13 bases between. CDR3 sequence reads: CASSQDRRVLEAFF. Written as DNA, the CDR3 is TGCGCCAGCAGCCAAGATCGGCGGGTTTTAGAAGCTTTCTTT.

The J gene is TRBJ1-5, the V gene TRBV28, with D possibly TRBD1 on 5 matching bases. The V gene's germline CDR1 is MDHEN and CDR2 SYDVKM. Trimming stripped 5 bases from V and 0 bases from J, with 8 bases between. The CDR3 extends over 14 amino acids. The CDR3 sequence is CASSLGHSNQPQHF. For the CDR3, the DNA is TGTGCCAGCAGTCTCGGACATAGCAATCAGCCCCAGCATTTT.

This chain links TRBV30 with TRBJ2-1, with 8 positions matching TRBD2. The germline gives CDR1 GTSNPN, CDR2 SVGIG (reference sequence). The V segment lost 3 bases and the J segment 5 bases; nucleotides outside the gene matches: 6. CDR3 size: 14 residues. CDR3 DNA: TGTGCCTGGAGCGGGGGGGCGGGGCACAATGAGCAGTTCTTC. Translating gives CAWSGGAGHNEQFF.

The rearrangement joins TRBV19 to TRBJ2-1; TRBD2 aligns across 8 bases. Trimming cost V 4 bases and J 9 bases; bases outside gene matches: 14. The CDR3 runs 16 residues. Germline V lookup: CDR1 LNHDA, CDR2 SQIVND (reference sequence). CDR3 nucleotides: TGTGCCAGTAGTAATTCGCCCTTCGGCGGGGGGATTGAGCAGTTCTTC. It yields the protein CASSNSPFGGGIEQFF.

This clone was recorded once. The chain is built from TRBV19 and TRBJ2-3; D is undetermined. Trimming removed 2 bases at V and 2 bases at J, with 14 bases between. There are 16 residues in the CDR3. Germline CDR1 and CDR2: LNHDA and SQIVND (reference sequence). The CDR3 DNA reads as TGTGCCAGTAGTATATCCACCGGCGGTACCACAGATACGCAGTATTTT. It codes for CASSISTGGTTDTQYF.

The rearrangement links TRBV10-3 to TRBJ2-5, with D unclear. This CDR3 has 15 residues. Germline lookup yields CDR1 ENHRY and CDR2 SYGVKD. V was shortened by 5 bases and J by 1 base, with 14 bases between the two germline ends. DNA for the CDR3: TGTGCCATCAGTCCGACCCGGTGGGGCCAAGAGACCCAGTACTTC. It codes for CAISPTRWGQETQYF.

The rearrangement joins TRBV28 to TRBJ2-5; the D gene is possibly TRBD1 (6 bases). There are 14 residues in the CDR3. The V gene's germline CDR1 is MDHEN and CDR2 SYDVKM. Trimming took off 5 bases at V and 2 bases at J, with 12 bases between the two ends. CDR3 protein: CASSPRQVQETQYF. As DNA, the CDR3 is TGTGCCAGCAGTCCTCGACAGGTTCAAGAGACCCAGTACTTC. Full variable domain (missing parts from reference TRBV28 and TRBJ2-5): DVKVTQSSRYLVKRTGEKVFLECVQDMDHENMFWYRQDPGLGLRLIYFSYDVKMKEKGDIPEGYSVSREKKERFSLILESASTNQTSMYLCASSPRQVQETQYFGPGTRLLVL.

The chain employs TRBV6-6 and TRBJ2-7, with TRBD2 as a possible D gene (6 bases). Trimming removed 7 bases from V and 3 bases from J, with 22 bases in between. This CDR3 has 16 residues. Germline CDR1 is MNHNY and CDR2 is SVGAGI (reference sequence). The CDR3 nucleotides read TGTGCCAGCACACCATTCAGGAGGGGCCAAAACTACGAGCAGTACTTC. It translates to CASTPFRRGQNYEQYF.

The chain's CDR3 is CASSLTVLLDTQYF. The DNA for the CDR3 is TGTGCCAGCAGCTTAACAGTTTTATTAGATACGCAGTATTTT. This rearrangement joins TRBV7-3 to TRBJ2-3; D uncertain. CDR3 length: 14 amino acids. Germline CDR1 SGHTA, CDR2 FQGTGA. V lost 0 bases and J lost 5, with 9 bases in between.

The chain couples TRBV5-6 to TRBJ2-5, with D tentatively TRBD1 (5 bases). The CDR3 spans 13 residues. CDR1 and CDR2 from the germline V gene are SGHDT and YYEEEE. The V end was cut by 2 bases, the J end by 5 bases, with 10 bases between. This CDR3 reads CASSLKGWETQYF. CDR3 DNA: TGTGCCAGCAGCTTAAAGGGGTGGGAGACCCAGTACTTC.

The chain uses TRBV6-1 and TRBJ1-4; D unresolved. CDR1 and CDR2 (germline): MNHNS, SASEGT. The CDR3 totals 14 residues. Deletions cut 10 bases from V and 0 bases from J, with 12 bases between. The CDR3 region is CATNHPATNEKLFF. The DNA of the CDR3 is TGTGCCACGAACCACCCAGCAACTAATGAAAAACTGTTTTTT.

This chain joins TRBV4-1 and TRBJ2-7, with 9 bases that match TRBD2. Germline V lookup: CDR1 MGHRA, CDR2 YSYEKL. With 1 base clipped from V and 4 bases from J, the junction kept 8 bases outside the gene matches. CDR3 length: 16 residues. CDR3 residues: CASSQAAGGLRYEQYF. The DNA of the CDR3 is TGCGCCAGCAGCCAAGCGGCGGGAGGGCTTAGGTACGAGCAGTACTTC.

V gene TRBV29-1 combines with J gene TRBJ2-3; D is unclear. The CDR3 runs 13 residues. Trimming cost V 7 bases and J 4 bases, with 15 bases left between them. Germline V gene data show CDR1 as SQVTM and CDR2 as ANQGSEA. The CDR3 loop reads CSGTGPAADTQYF. For the CDR3, the DNA is TGCAGCGGGACGGGCCCGGCCGCAGATACGCAGTATTTT.

The rearrangement links TRBV2 to TRBJ1-5; tentative D call: TRBD1 (6 bases). Trimming left V 2 bases short and J 2 bases short, with 10 bases between. Germline loops: CDR1 SNHLY, CDR2 FYNNEI. This CDR3 is 15 amino acids long. The CDR3 DNA is TGTGCCAGCAGTGAAAACAGGGTGGGCAATCAGCCCCAGCATTTT. Protein sequence: CASSENRVGNQPQHF.

The V call is TRBV4-1, the J call TRBJ2-7, with D uncertain. V lost 2 bases and J 5 bases, leaving 4 bases between the germline ends. This CDR3 comprises 11 residues. CDR1 is MGHRA, CDR2 YSYEKL, per germline. This chain's CDR3 is CASSQLNEQYF. CDR3 bases: TGCGCCAGCAGCCAACTGAACGAGCAGTACTTC.

J is TRBJ1-2 and V is TRBV28; D is possibly TRBD1 (5 bases). The CDR3 has 12 residues. Germline V lookup: CDR1 MDHEN, CDR2 SYDVKM. The V end lost 3 bases, the J end lost 5 bases, and 7 bases lay between the germline ends. The DNA of the CDR3 is TGTGCCAGCAGTTTCGGGGCATATGGCTACACCTTC. Its protein product is CASSFGAYGYTF.

The chain links TRBV4-2 to TRBJ2-3; D not certain. The CDR3 loop spans 14 amino acids. Germline CDR1 and CDR2: LGHNA and YNFKEQ. Trimming removed 0 bases at V and 0 bases at J, with 4 bases between. The CDR3 nucleotides are TGTGCCAGCAGCCAAGATCGGAGCACAGATACGCAGTATTTT. Translated, it gives CASSQDRSTDTQYF.

The table lists this clone with a few counts. The V and J genes are TRBV10-2 and TRBJ1-5; TRBD1 is a possible D gene (6 bases). CDR3 size: 15 residues. Between the trimmed V and J ends, which lost 4 bases and 5 bases, there was a span of 15 bases. Germline V gene sequence: CDR1 WSHSY, CDR2 SAAADI. The chain's CDR3 is CASSVVGGAHQPQHF. The CDR3 region has the DNA TGCGCCAGCAGTGTGGTGGGGGGGGCTCATCAGCCCCAGCATTTT.

The CDR3 loop is CASSLDRGETQYF. CDR3 DNA sequence: TGTGCCAGCAGCTTAGACAGAGGAGAGACCCAGTACTTC. The rearrangement uses TRBV11-1 and TRBJ2-5; D remains ambiguous. V lost 1 base to trimming and J lost 4 bases, with 7 bases between them. Germline CDR1 is SGHAT and CDR2 is FQDESV (reference sequence). The CDR3 loop spans 13 amino acids.

The CDR3 loop is CASSDSGGGREQFF. The CDR3 DNA follows: TGTGCCAGCAGTGATTCTGGGGGGGGTAGGGAGCAGTTCTTC. The chain recombines TRBV25-1 with TRBJ2-1; TRBD2 matches 7 bases. V shed 3 bases, J shed 10 bases, and the junction held 9 bases outside the gene matches. The CDR3 totals 14 residues. CDR1 is MGHDK, CDR2 SYGVNS, per germline. The complete variable domain, with remaining parts taken from reference TRBV25-1 and TRBJ2-1, reads EADIYQTPRYLVIGTGKKITLECSQTMGHDKMYWYQQDPGMELHLIHYSYGVNSTEKGDLSSESTVSRIRTEHFPLTLESARPSHTSQYLCASSDSGGGREQFFGPGTRLTVL.

V usage is TRBV5-1 and J usage is TRBJ1-1, with no clear D. The CDR3 spans 13 residues. V dropped 4 bases and J dropped 1 base, with 8 bases sitting between them. CDR1 is SGHRS and CDR2 is YFSETQ in the germline V gene. CDR3 DNA: TGCGCCAGCAGCATCCCAGGGAACACTGAAGCTTTCTTT. As protein: CASSIPGNTEAFF.